This passage covers 22 T cell receptor beta chains from one sample sequenced in a study of tumor-infiltrating lymphocytes in primary liver carcinoma (dated by TCRdb to about 2017). Sequencing took place on an Illumina HiSeq 2500. Using a constant-region primer and ProtoScript II reverse transcriptase, TCRbeta-specific cDNA was reverse-transcribed from around 500 ng total RNA. TCRbeta libraries were built with three nested multiplex PCR rounds, a slightly modified ARM-PCR procedure. Each of the first two PCR rounds ran for around 9 cycles and used multiplex TRBV1-TRBV30 forward primers together with a Cbeta reverse primer. Starting from the raw public reads, TCRdb applied fastp trimming at Q25, assembled clones with MiXCR and retained in-frame beta chains. One record per CDR3 amino acid sequence lists the most common genes and DNA. In all, the sample holds 300,000 to 400,000 distinct CDR3 sequences, and about 61% of those were seen once. The ten largest clonotypes hold 6.5% of the sample.

RNA from unsorted whole blood was extracted with TRIzol reagent, and germline DNA was obtained with the DNeasy Blood & Tissue kit. Sample: peripheral blood. Receptors originate from a man aged 35 to 55 with primary liver carcinoma and hepatitis B virus infection.

This clonotype was seen at least ten times. This rearrangement joins TRBV6-6 to TRBJ2-1; D uncertain. Trimming left V 4 bases short and J 5 bases short, with 9 bases between. The CDR3 consists of 13 residues. Germline V gene data show CDR1 as MNHNY and CDR2 as SVGAGI (reference sequence). CDR3 DNA: TGTGCCAGCAGTTTAGCAGACAACAATGAGCAGTTCTTC. Translating it yields CASSLADNNEQFF.

Worth noting for this clonotype: At one of its ends the junction is not consistent with the germline gene, which may arise from a read error. The CDR3 loop reads CANSLGGTSYGANVLTF. Here the CDR3 DNA reads TGTGCCAACAGCTTAGGGGGGACTAGCTACGGGGCCAACGTCCTGACTTTC. The chain joins TRBV7-8 to TRBJ2-6, with 9 bases fitting TRBD2. The CDR3 totals 17 residues. CDR1 is SGHVS and CDR2 is FQNEAQ in the germline V gene. The entire variable domain, with the rest obtained from reference TRBV7-8 and TRBJ2-6, is as follows: GAGVSQSPRYKVAKRGQDVALRCDPISGHVSLFWYQQALGQGPEFLTYFQNEAQLDKSGLPSDRFFAERPEGSVSTLKIQRTQQEDSAVYLCANSLGGTSYGANVLTFGAGSRLTVL.

Worth noting for this clonotype: A much larger clonotype is one base distant, so this may be a read error. The genes are TRBV4-1 and TRBJ2-7, with TRBD2 matching 12 bases. The CDR3 contains 19 residues. The junction had 13 bases not matched to a gene; V was cut back by 0 bases and J by 4 bases. The germline gives CDR1 MGHRA, CDR2 YSYEKL. This CDR3 reads CASSQEYPSGRDRIYEQYF. Here the CDR3 DNA reads TGCGCCAGCAGCCAAGAATACCCTAGCGGGAGGGACCGGATATACGAGCAGTACTTC.

This clonotype was recorded a few times. This chain uses TRBV12-3 or TRBV12-4 with TRBJ1-5, with TRBD1 as a possible D gene (6 bases). Between the trimmed V and J ends, which lost 6 bases and 4 bases, there was a span of 16 bases. This CDR3 is 15 amino acids long. CDR3 nucleotide sequence: TGTGCCAGCAGCATAACAGGGAAGGGGAATCAGCCCCAGCATTTT. Amino acids: CASSITGKGNQPQHF.

Notes on this clonotype: A single base separates this from a much larger clone, so it may be a read error. The chain combines TRBV5-4 with TRBJ1-6; D not resolved. Germline V gene data show CDR1 as SGHNT and CDR2 as YYREEE (reference sequence). V was shortened by 0 bases and J by 7 bases, with 11 bases between the two germline ends. There are 15 residues in the CDR3. In nucleotides, the CDR3 is TGTGCCAGCAGCTTGGATGGGAATCAGAATTCACCCCTCCACTTT. It specifies CASSLDGNQNSPLHF.

The chain recombines TRBV5-4 with TRBJ1-1; D perhaps matches TRBD1 (6 bases). This CDR3 region has 13 residues. Trimming removed 6 bases at V and 8 bases at J, with 17 bases between. The germline gives CDR1 SGHNT, CDR2 YYREEE (reference sequence). The CDR3 region is CASTLGHRREAFF. The CDR3 DNA reads as TGTGCCAGCACACTGGGACACCGAAGGGAAGCTTTCTTT. The entire variable domain, with the rest obtained from reference TRBV5-4 and TRBJ1-1, is as follows: ETGVTQSPTHLIKTRGQQVTLRCSSQSGHNTVSWYQQALGQGPQFIFQYYREEENGRGNFPPRFSGLQFPNYSSELNVNALELDDSALYLCASTLGHRREAFFGQGTRLTVV.

This clonotype was recorded once. A junction end diverges from the germline sequence, so it may reflect a read error. The chain is built from TRBV7-9 and TRBJ2-3, with no clear D. The CDR3 runs 15 residues. From germline, CDR1 is SEHNR and CDR2 FQNEAQ (reference sequence). CDR3 nucleotides: TGTGCCGGCAGCTTATACACGGAGTCCACAGATACGCAGTATTTT. Translation: CAGSLYTESTDTQYF.

The table lists this clonotype with many counts. The final CDR3 position lacks the conserved phenylalanine or tryptophan, pointing to a likely read error. The DNA is left out, because the CDR3 cannot be placed on it with certainty; the CDR3 is given as TCRdb lists it. V is TRBV10-1 and J is TRBJ1-1. The CDR3 has 9 amino acids, counting both end residues. CDR1 and CDR2 (germline): WNHNN, SYGVQD (reference sequence). CDR3 sequence reads: CASNEPQPY.

Regarding this clonotype: The CDR3 end shows no conserved phenylalanine or tryptophan, and so a read error is likely. J is TRBJ2-7 and V is TRBV11-2; 9 positions match TRBD1. With 7 bases clipped from V and 3 bases from J, the junction kept 13 bases outside the gene matches. The CDR3 sequence is 16 residues long. Germline values: CDR1 SGHAT, CDR2 FQNNGV. The CDR3 DNA sequence: TGTGCCAGCACCCGCCTCTCCGGGACAGGGAACTACGAGCAGTACTTA. Protein product: CASTRLSGTGNYEQYL.

In nucleotides, the CDR3 is TGCGCCAGCAGCTTGGTTAGGGAAAGCAAGCAGTACTTC. Its protein product is CASSLVRESKQYF. The V call is TRBV5-1, the J call TRBJ2-7; unclear D gene. This CDR3 is built from 13 residues. The V end lost 0 bases, the J end lost 8 bases, and 12 bases lay between the germline ends. Looked up from germline, CDR1 is SGHRS and CDR2 is YFSETQ.

Regarding this clonotype: The junction does not match germline at one end; this may be a read error. J is TRBJ2-3 and V is TRBV5-5; D might be TRBD1 or TRBD2, each matching 5 bases. CDR1 is SGHKS, CDR2 YYEKEE, per germline (reference sequence). The CDR3 contains 12 residues. The DNA of the CDR3 is TGTTCCAGCAGTCTGGGGGCAGATACGCAGTATTTT. It specifies CSSSLGADTQYF. The variable domain in full, with the rest retrieved from reference TRBV5-5 and TRBJ2-3, is DAGVTQSPTHLIKTRGQQVTLRCSPISGHKSVSWYQQVLGQGPQFIFQYYEKEERGRGNFPDRFSARQFPNYSSELNVNALLLGDSALYLCSSSLGADTQYFGPGTRLTVL.

With respect to this clonotype: One end of the junction fails to match germline, which may point to a read error. The chain has TRBV4-2 and TRBJ2-7, with 8 bases that match TRBD1. Germline CDR1 reads LGHNA; CDR2 reads YNFKEQ. The length of the CDR3 is 16 residues. CDR3 nucleotides: TGTGTCAGCAGCCAGACTGCCGGGACAGGTTGGGGCGAGCAGTACTTC. This translates into CVSSQTAGTGWGEQYF.

To note about this clonotype: Given a much more abundant clone one base away, this may be a read error. The CDR3 nucleotides read TGTGCCATCAGTGACCAGGACATGGGGGAACCCTACGAGCAGTACTTC. It is translated as CAISDQDMGEPYEQYF. The genes are TRBV10-3 and TRBJ2-7, with D possibly called TRBD1 or TRBD2 (5 bases each). Per germline, CDR1 ENHRY and CDR2 SYGVKD. There are 16 residues in the CDR3. The germline V and J ends were trimmed by 3 bases and 2 bases, with 17 bases remaining between them.

With respect to this clonotype: Possible read error: a much larger clone is one base away. The chain is built from TRBV6-1 and TRBJ1-5, with no clear D. Per the germline V gene, CDR1 is MNHNS and CDR2 is SASEGT. The CDR3 totals 14 residues. Here the CDR3 DNA reads TGTGCCACCAGTGAACAGTATCGCAATCAGCCCCAGCATTTT. Its protein is CATSEQYRNQPQHF.

There are a few counts of this clonotype. The chain combines TRBV7-8 with TRBJ2-1, with 7 bases identical to TRBD1. The CDR3 sequence is 17 residues long. CDR1 and CDR2 (germline): SGHVS, FQNEAQ. V shed 3 bases, J shed 4 bases, and the junction held 12 bases outside the gene matches. The CDR3 loop reads CASSFLTTGILYNEQFF. CDR3 DNA sequence: TGTGCCAGCAGCTTCTTGACGACAGGGATCTTGTACAATGAGCAGTTCTTC.

This clonotype was seen a few times. Possible read error: a much larger clone is one base away. The CDR3, as DNA: TGCAGCGTGACCCCGGACAGGAACTATGGCTACACCTTC. It yields the protein CSVTPDRNYGYTF. The V call is TRBV29-1, the J call TRBJ1-2; 7 bases line up with TRBD1. Germline V gene lookup returns CDR1 SQVTM and CDR2 ANQGSEA. This CDR3 has 13 residues. V dropped 6 bases and J dropped 2; count of bases not matched to a gene: 6.

Note on this clonotype: A much bigger clone sits one base away, suggesting this may be a read error. The V gene is TRBV4-1, the J gene TRBJ2-7, with a weak D call TRBD1 (5 bases). The CDR3 covers 13 residues. CDR1 is MGHRA, CDR2 YSYEKL, per germline. CDR3 in amino acids: CTSSQGVRYEQYF. The CDR3, as DNA: TGCACCAGCAGCCAAGGGGTCCGCTACGAGCAGTACTTC.

This clonotype was counted a few times. Germline is not matched at one junction end, which may reflect a read error. The chain has TRBV11-2 and TRBJ2-7, with 10 positions matching TRBD1. CDR1 SGHAT and CDR2 FQNNGV come from the germline V gene. CDR3 length equals 12 residues. The CDR3 coding sequence is TGTGCCAGCACCCACGGGACAGGGGAACAGTATTTC. Translating it yields CASTHGTGEQYF.

Regarding this clonotype: Being one base from a much bigger clone, this may be a read error. The rearrangement uses TRBV6-6 and TRBJ2-3; D remains unclear. CDR1 and CDR2 (germline): MNHNY, SVGAGI (reference sequence). The length of the CDR3 is 14 residues. Trimming took off 8 bases at V and 4 bases at J, with 16 bases between the two ends. The CDR3 bases are TGTGCCAGCGAGAACCTCCTCGTGGCAGATACGCAGTATTTT. Translated: CASENLLVADTQYF.

Concerning this clonotype itself: Its ends do not fully match the called genes, so a read error is possible. The chain joins TRBV18 to TRBJ1-6; D not resolved. Germline CDR1 is KGHSH and CDR2 is LQKENI. The CDR3 length is 15 residues. The CDR3: CASSRNDADNSPLNF. Written as DNA, the CDR3 is TGTGCCAGCTCACGTAATGACGCCGATAATTCACCCCTCAACTTT.

Details on this clonotype: Given a much more abundant clone one base away, this may be a read error. J is TRBJ2-1 and V is TRBV6-2 or TRBV6-3; D perhaps matches TRBD2 (5 bases). With 2 bases removed from V and 10 bases from J, the gap between germline ends came to 9 bases. The CDR3 consists of 12 residues. In germline, CDR1 is MNHEY, CDR2 SVGEGT. The CDR3 is CASSYEGEEQFF. The CDR3 region has the DNA TGTGCCAGCAGTTACGAGGGCGAAGAGCAGTTCTTC.

V gene TRBV4-1 combines with J gene TRBJ2-7; the D is unclear. The CDR3 has 14 residues. Trimming left V 2 bases short and J 3 bases short, with 11 bases between. The V gene's germline CDR1 is MGHRA and CDR2 YSYEKL. The CDR3 loop is CASSQTESLYEQYF. The CDR3 bases are TGCGCCAGCAGCCAAACCGAGAGCCTCTACGAGCAGTACTTC.